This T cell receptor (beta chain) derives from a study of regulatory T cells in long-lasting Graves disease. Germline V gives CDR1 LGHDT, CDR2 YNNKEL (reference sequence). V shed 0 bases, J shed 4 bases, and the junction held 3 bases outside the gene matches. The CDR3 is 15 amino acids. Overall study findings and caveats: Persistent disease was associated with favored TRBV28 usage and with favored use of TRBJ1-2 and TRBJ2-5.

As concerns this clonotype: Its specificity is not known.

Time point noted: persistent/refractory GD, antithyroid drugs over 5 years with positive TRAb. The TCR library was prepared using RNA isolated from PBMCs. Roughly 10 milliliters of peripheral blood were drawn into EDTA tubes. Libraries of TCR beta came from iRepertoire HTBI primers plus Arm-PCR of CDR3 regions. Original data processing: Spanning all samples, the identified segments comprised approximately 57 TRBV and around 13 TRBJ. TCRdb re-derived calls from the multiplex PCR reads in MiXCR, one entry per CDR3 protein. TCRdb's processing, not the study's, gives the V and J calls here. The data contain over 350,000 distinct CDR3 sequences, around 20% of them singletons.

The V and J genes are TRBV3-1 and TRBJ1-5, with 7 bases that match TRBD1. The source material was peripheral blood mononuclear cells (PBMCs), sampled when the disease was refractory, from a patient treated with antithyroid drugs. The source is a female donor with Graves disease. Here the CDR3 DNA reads TGTGCCAGCAGCCAAGACAGGGGGTATAATCAGCCCCAGCATTTT. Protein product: CASSQDRGYNQPQHF.